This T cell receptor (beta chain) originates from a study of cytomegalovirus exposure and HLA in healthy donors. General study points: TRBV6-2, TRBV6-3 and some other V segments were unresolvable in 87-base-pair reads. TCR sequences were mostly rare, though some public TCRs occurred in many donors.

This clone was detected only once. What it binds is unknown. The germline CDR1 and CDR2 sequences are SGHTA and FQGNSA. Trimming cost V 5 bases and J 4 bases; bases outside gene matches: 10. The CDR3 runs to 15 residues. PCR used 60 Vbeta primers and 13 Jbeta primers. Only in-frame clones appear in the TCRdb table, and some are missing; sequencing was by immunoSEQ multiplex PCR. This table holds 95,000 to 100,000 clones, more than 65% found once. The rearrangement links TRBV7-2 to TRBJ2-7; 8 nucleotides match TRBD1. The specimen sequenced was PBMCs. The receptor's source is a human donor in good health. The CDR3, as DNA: TGTGCCAGCAGCCTAGGGACAGGTAGGGGGTACGAGCAGTACTTC. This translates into CASSLGTGRGYEQYF.